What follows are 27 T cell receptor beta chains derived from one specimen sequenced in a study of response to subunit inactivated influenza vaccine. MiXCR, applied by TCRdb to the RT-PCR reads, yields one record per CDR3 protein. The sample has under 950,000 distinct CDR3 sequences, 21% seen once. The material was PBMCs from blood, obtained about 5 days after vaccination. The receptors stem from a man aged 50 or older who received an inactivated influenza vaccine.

The CDR3 DNA reads as TGTGCCAGCAGCATAGCAGCCAAAAACATTCAGTACTTC. Translating it yields CASSIAAKNIQYF. The J gene is TRBJ2-4, the V gene TRBV6-2 or TRBV6-3; D is undetermined. Germline V gene sequence: CDR1 MNHEY, CDR2 SVGEGT. There are 13 residues in the CDR3. V was cut by 6 bases and J by 0 bases, with 6 bases left in between.

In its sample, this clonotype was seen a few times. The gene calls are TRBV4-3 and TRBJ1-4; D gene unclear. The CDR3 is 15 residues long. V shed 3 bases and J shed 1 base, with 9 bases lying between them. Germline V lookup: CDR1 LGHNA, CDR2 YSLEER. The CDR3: CASSQRVGTNEKLFF. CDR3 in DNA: TGCGCCAGCAGCCAGCGTGTAGGAACTAATGAAAAACTGTTTTTT.

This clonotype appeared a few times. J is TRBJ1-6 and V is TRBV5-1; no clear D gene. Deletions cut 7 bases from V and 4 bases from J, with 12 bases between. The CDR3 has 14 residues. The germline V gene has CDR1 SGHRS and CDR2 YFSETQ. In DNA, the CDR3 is TGCGCCAGCGGAGCGGGTGGTTATAATTCACCCCTCCACTTT. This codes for CASGAGGYNSPLHF.

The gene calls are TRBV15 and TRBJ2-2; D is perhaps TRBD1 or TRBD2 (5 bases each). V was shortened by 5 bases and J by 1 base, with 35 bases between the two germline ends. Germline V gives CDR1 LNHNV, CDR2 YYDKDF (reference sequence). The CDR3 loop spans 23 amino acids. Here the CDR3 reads CATSGRRSGTRDPPRLNTGELFF. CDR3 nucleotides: TGTGCCACCAGCGGACGGAGGTCAGGGACCCGGGATCCGCCCCGTTTGAACACCGGGGAGCTGTTTTTT. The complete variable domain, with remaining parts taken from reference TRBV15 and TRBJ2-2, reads DAMVIQNPRYQVTQFGKPVTLSCSQTLNHNVMYWYQQKSSQAPKLLFHYYDKDFNNEADTPDNFQSRRPNTSFCFLDIRSPGLGDTAMYLCATSGRRSGTRDPPRLNTGELFFGEGSRLTVL.

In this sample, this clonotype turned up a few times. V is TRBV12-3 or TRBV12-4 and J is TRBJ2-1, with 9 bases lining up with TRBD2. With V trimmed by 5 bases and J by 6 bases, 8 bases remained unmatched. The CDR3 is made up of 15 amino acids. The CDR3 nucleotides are TGTGCCAGCAGTCTGACTAGCGGCCTACCCAATGAGCAGTTCTTC. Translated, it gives CASSLTSGLPNEQFF.

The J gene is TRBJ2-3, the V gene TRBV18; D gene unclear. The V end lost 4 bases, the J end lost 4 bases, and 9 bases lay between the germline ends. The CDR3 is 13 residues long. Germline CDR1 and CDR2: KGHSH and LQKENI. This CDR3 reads CASSRARSDTQYF. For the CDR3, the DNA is TGTGCCAGCTCACGGGCGAGGTCAGATACGCAGTATTTT.

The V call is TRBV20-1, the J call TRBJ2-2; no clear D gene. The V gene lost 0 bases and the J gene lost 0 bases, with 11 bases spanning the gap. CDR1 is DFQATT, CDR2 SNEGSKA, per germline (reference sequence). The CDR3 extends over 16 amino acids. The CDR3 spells CSAREIVSANTGELFF. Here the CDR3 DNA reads TGCAGTGCTAGAGAAATTGTGTCAGCGAACACCGGGGAGCTGTTTTTT.

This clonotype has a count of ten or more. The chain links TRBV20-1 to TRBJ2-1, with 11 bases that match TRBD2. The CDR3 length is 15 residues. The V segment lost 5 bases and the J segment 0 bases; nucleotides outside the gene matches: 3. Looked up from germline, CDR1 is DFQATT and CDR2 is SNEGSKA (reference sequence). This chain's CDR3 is CSAVGLAGSYNEQFF. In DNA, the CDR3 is TGCAGTGCTGTAGGACTAGCGGGCTCCTACAATGAGCAGTTCTTC.

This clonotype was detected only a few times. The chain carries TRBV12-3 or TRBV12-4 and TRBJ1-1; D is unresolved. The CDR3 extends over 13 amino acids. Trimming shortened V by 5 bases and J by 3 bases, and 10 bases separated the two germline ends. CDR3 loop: CASSRATHTEAFF. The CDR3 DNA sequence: TGTGCCAGCAGTCGAGCCACTCACACTGAAGCTTTCTTT.

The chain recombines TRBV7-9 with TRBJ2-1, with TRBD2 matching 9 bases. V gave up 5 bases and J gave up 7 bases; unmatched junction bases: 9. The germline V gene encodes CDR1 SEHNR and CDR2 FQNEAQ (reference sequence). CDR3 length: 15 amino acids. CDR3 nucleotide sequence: TGTGCCAGCAGCATGCAGGCGGGGGGGAATAATGAGCAGTTCTTC. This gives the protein CASSMQAGGNNEQFF.

This CDR3 is CASRAGGGVPQETQYF. The CDR3 nucleotides are TGTGCCAGCAGAGCAGGGGGCGGGGTACCTCAAGAGACCCAGTACTTC. The chain recombines TRBV6-1 with TRBJ2-5; TRBD1 aligns across 8 bases. With V trimmed by 6 bases and J by 2 bases, 11 bases remained unmatched. The CDR3 runs 16 residues. The germline V gene encodes CDR1 MNHNS and CDR2 SASEGT.

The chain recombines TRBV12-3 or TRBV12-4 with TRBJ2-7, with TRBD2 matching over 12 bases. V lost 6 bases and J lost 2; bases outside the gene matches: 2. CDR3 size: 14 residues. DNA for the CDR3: TGTGCCAGCAGCTCTAGCGGGAGGGCCTACGAGCAGTACTTC. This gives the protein CASSSSGRAYEQYF.

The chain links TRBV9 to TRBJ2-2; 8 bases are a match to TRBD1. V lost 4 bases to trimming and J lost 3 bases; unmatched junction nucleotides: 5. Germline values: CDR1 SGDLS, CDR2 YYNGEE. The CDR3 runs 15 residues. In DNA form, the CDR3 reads TGTGCCAGCAGCCCGCGGACAGGGCACACCGGGGAGCTGTTTTTT. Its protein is CASSPRTGHTGELFF.

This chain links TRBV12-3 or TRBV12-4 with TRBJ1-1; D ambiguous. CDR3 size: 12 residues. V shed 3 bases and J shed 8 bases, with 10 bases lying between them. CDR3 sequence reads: CASSFMTTEAFF. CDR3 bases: TGTGCCAGCAGTTTTATGACAACAGAAGCTTTCTTT.

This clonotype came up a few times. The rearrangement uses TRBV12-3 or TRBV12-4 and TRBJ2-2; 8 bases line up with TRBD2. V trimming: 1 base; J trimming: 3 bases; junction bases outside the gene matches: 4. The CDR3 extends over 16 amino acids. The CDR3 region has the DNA TGTGCCAGCAGTTTAGGCGGGGGGAGGTACACCGGGGAGCTGTTTTTT. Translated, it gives CASSLGGGRYTGELFF.

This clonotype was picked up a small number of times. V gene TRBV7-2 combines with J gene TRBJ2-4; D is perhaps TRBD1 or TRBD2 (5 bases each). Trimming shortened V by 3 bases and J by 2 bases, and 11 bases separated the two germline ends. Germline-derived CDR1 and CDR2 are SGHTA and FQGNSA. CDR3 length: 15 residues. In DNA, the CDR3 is TGTGCCAGCAGCTTGGGGGTTATTTCCAAAAACATTCAGTACTTC. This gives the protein CASSLGVISKNIQYF. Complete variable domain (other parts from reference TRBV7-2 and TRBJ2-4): GAGVSQSPSNKVTEKGKDVELRCDPISGHTALYWYRQSLGQGLEFLIYFQGNSAPDKSGLPSDRFSAERTGGSVSTLTIQRTQQEDSAVYLCASSLGVISKNIQYFGAGTRLSVL.

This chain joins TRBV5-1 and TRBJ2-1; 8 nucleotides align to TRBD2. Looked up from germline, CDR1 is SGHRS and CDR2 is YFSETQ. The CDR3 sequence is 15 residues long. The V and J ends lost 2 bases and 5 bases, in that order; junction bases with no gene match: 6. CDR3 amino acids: CASSFRGRKNNEQFF. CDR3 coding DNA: TGCGCCAGCAGCTTCCGCGGGAGGAAGAACAATGAGCAGTTCTTC.

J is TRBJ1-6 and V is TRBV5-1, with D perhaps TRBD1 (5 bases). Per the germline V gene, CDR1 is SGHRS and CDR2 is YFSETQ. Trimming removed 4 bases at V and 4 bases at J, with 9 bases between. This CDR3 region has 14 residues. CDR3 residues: CASSTRQYNSPLHF. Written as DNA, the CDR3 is TGCGCCAGCAGCACACGACAGTATAATTCACCCCTCCACTTT.

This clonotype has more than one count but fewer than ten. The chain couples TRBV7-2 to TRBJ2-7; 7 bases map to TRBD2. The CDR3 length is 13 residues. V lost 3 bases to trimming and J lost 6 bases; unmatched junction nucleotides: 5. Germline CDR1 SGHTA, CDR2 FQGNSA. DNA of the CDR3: TGTGCCAGCAGCTTCGGCGGGAGTCGCGAGCAGTACTTC. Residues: CASSFGGSREQYF.

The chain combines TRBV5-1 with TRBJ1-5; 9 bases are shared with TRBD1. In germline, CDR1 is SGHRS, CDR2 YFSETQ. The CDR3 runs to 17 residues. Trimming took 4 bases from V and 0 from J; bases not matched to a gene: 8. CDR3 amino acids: CASSPGTGKDSNQPQHF. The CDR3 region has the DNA TGCGCCAGCAGCCCCGGGACAGGGAAAGATAGCAATCAGCCCCAGCATTTT.

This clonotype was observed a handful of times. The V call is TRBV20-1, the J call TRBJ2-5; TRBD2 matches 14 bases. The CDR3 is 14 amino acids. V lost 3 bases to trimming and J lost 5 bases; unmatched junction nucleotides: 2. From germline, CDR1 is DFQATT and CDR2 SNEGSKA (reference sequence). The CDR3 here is CSARGLAGVETQYF. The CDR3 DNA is TGCAGTGCTAGGGGACTAGCGGGGGTGGAGACCCAGTACTTC.

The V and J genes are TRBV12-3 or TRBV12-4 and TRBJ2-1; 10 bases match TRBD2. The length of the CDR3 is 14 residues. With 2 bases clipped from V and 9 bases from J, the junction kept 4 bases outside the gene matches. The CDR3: CASSLLLAGTEQFF. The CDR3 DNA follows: TGTGCCAGCAGTTTATTACTAGCGGGGACTGAGCAGTTCTTC.

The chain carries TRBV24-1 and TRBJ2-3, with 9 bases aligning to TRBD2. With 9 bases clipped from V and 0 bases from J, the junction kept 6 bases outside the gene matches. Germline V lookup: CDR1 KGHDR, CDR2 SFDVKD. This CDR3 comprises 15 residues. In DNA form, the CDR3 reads TGTGCCACCTCGAGCGGGGGGACTAGCACAGATACGCAGTATTTT. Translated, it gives CATSSGGTSTDTQYF.

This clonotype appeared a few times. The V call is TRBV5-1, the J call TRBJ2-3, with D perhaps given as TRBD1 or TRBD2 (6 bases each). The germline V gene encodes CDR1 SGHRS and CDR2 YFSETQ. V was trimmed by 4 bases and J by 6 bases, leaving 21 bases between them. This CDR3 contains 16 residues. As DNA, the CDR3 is TGCGCCAGCAGCCCCAAGTTAGGGGGGCTGGCTGATACGCAGTATTTT. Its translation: CASSPKLGGLADTQYF. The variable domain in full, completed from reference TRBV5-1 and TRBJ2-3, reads KAGVTQTPRYLIKTRGQQVTLSCSPISGHRSVSWYQQTPGQGLQFLFEYFSETQRNKGNFPGRFSGRQFSNSRSEMNVSTLELGDSALYLCASSPKLGGLADTQYFGPGTRLTVL.

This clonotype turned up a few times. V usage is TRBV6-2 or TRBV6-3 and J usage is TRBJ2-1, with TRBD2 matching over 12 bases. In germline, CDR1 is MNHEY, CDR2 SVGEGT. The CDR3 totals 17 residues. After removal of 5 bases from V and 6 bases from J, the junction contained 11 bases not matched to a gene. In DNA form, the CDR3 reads TGTGCCAGCAGTCCTTTTCTAGCGGGGGGGCGAATCAATGAGCAGTTCTTC. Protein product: CASSPFLAGGRINEQFF.

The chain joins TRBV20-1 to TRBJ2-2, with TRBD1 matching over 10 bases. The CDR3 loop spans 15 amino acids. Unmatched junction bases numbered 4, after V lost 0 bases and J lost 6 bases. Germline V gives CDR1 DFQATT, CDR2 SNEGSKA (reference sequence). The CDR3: CSARDSGTGAGELFF. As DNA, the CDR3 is TGCAGTGCTAGAGACTCCGGGACAGGGGCCGGGGAGCTGTTTTTT.

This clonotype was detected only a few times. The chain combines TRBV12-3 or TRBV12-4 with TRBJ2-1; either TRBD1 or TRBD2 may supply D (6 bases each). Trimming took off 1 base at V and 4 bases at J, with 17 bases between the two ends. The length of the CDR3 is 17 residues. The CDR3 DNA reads TGTGCCAGCAGTTTAGTTACGGGGGCCTGGGGGTACAATGAGCAGTTCTTC. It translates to CASSLVTGAWGYNEQFF.